The 24 T cell receptor beta chains below were found in one sample sequenced in a study of cytomegalovirus exposure and HLA in healthy donors. PCR employed 60 Vbeta and 13 Jbeta primers. Measured with immunoSEQ multiplex PCR; TCRdb has only the in-frame clones, and not every one. The sample includes some 190,000 clones, roughly three quarters seen only once; the top ten take 1.6%. Sequenced: PBMCs. These receptors all come from a woman younger than 30 in good health and CMV-seronegative.

J is TRBJ1-5 and V is TRBV6-1, with D possibly TRBD1 on 5 matching bases. V was pared by 4 bases and J by 4 bases, with 11 bases between. The CDR3 has 14 residues. The germline V gene has CDR1 MNHNS and CDR2 SASEGT. The CDR3 nucleotides are TGTGCCAGCAGTGCGCCGGGGGGGAATCAGCCCCAGCATTTT. Protein product: CASSAPGGNQPQHF.

This clone was detected once. The V call is TRBV5-6, the J call TRBJ2-2; 11 bases are a match to TRBD2. Germline V CDR1 and CDR2: SGHDT, YYEEEE. CDR3 length: 16 residues. V lost 4 bases, J lost 1 base, and 3 bases stayed unmatched. This CDR3 is CASSPGTSGNTGELFF. The CDR3 coding sequence is TGTGCCAGCAGCCCCGGGACTAGCGGGAACACCGGGGAGCTGTTTTTT. The variable domain in full, completed from reference TRBV5-6 and TRBJ2-2, reads DAGVTQSPTHLIKTRGQQVTLRCSPKSGHDTVSWYQQALGQGPQFIFQYYEEEERQRGNFPDRFSGHQFPNYSSELNVNALLLGDSALYLCASSPGTSGNTGELFFGEGSRLTVL.

The genes are TRBV28 and TRBJ2-1, with 9 positions matching TRBD1. V dropped 5 bases and J dropped 8; count of bases not matched to a gene: 13. CDR3 length equals 16 residues. Per the germline V gene, CDR1 is MDHEN and CDR2 is SYDVKM. For the CDR3, the DNA is TGTGCCAGCAGTCCAGCCCGGGACAGGGTAGGCGATGAGCAGTTCTTC. It yields the protein CASSPARDRVGDEQFF. Supplemented by reference TRBV28 and TRBJ2-1, the full variable domain reads DVKVTQSSRYLVKRTGEKVFLECVQDMDHENMFWYRQDPGLGLRLIYFSYDVKMKEKGDIPEGYSVSREKKERFSLILESASTNQTSMYLCASSPARDRVGDEQFFGPGTRLTVL.

This chain connects TRBV28 to TRBJ2-1; TRBD1 matches at 7 bases. After removal of 7 bases from V and 7 bases from J, the junction contained 7 bases not matched to a gene. Germline loops: CDR1 MDHEN, CDR2 SYDVKM. The CDR3 totals 13 residues. The DNA for the CDR3 is TGTGCCAGCAAAAAGACAGGGCGGAATGAGCAGTTCTTC. Translated: CASKKTGRNEQFF.

As regards this clone: A junction boundary mismatches the germline segment, possibly from a read error. The V call is TRBV7-9, the J call TRBJ1-5; D remains ambiguous. CDR1 SEHNR and CDR2 FQNEAQ come from the germline V gene (reference sequence). The CDR3 loop spans 13 amino acids. The CDR3: CSSSLSFNQPQHF. As DNA, the CDR3 is TGTTCCAGCAGCTTATCGTTCAATCAGCCCCAGCATTTT.

This clone appeared once. The rearrangement joins TRBV4-1 to TRBJ2-1; TRBD1 agrees at 9 bases. Per germline, CDR1 MGHRA and CDR2 YSYEKL. V trimming: 6 bases; J trimming: 5 bases; junction bases outside the gene matches: 8. This CDR3 region has 15 residues. The CDR3 spells CASRPGTGLNNEQFF. In DNA form, the CDR3 reads TGCGCCAGCAGGCCCGGGACAGGGCTTAACAATGAGCAGTTCTTC.

The chain couples TRBV19 to TRBJ2-1; 12 bases map to TRBD2. With 6 bases clipped from V and 7 bases from J, the junction kept 1 base outside the gene matches. CDR3 size: 13 residues. Germline assignment: CDR1 LNHDA and CDR2 SQIVND (reference sequence). This CDR3 reads CASRGLAGNEQFF. The CDR3 region has the DNA TGTGCCAGTAGGGGACTAGCGGGTAATGAGCAGTTCTTC. The full variable domain, completed using reference TRBV19 and TRBJ2-1, is DGGITQSPKYLFRKEGQNVTLSCEQNLNHDAMYWYRQDPGQGLRLIYYSQIVNDFQKGDIAEGYSVSREKKESFPLTVTSAQKNPTAFYLCASRGLAGNEQFFGPGTRLTVL.

The chain is built from TRBV28 and TRBJ1-2, with TRBD1 as a possible D gene (5 bases). The CDR3 contains 13 residues. The V end was cut by 2 bases, the J end by 8 bases, with 12 bases between. CDR1 and CDR2 from the germline V gene are MDHEN and SYDVKM. The DNA of the CDR3 is TGTGCCAGCAGTTTAGCAGGGCCAAGAGGCTACACCTTC. This codes for CASSLAGPRGYTF.

The chain recombines TRBV28 with TRBJ2-1; unclear D gene. From germline, CDR1 is MDHEN and CDR2 SYDVKM. Trimming stripped 5 bases from V and 0 bases from J, with 14 bases between. The CDR3 length is 16 residues. The CDR3 reads CASSDLGRSSYNEQFF. The CDR3 coding sequence is TGTGCCAGCAGTGACTTAGGAAGGAGCTCCTACAATGAGCAGTTCTTC.

V gene TRBV13 combines with J gene TRBJ2-7; the match to TRBD2 covers 7 bases. Trimming at V came to 5 bases and at J to 5 bases, leaving 9 bases not matched to a gene. CDR3 length: 14 residues. Germline CDR1 PRHDT, CDR2 FYEKMQ (reference sequence). The CDR3 DNA is TGTGCCAGCAGCCCCCGGGACTATCTAAACGAGCAGTACTTC. Amino acid sequence: CASSPRDYLNEQYF. Full variable domain (remainder filled in from reference TRBV13 and TRBJ2-7): AAGVIQSPRHLIKEKRETATLKCYPIPRHDTVYWYQQGPGQDPQFLISFYEKMQSDKGSIPDRFSAQQFSDYHSELNMSSLELGDSALYFCASSPRDYLNEQYFGPGTRLTVT.

The chain is built from TRBV6-1 and TRBJ1-5; tentative D call: TRBD1 (6 bases). CDR1 is MNHNS and CDR2 is SASEGT in the germline V gene. The CDR3 covers 14 residues. The V end was cut by 5 bases, the J end by 2 bases, with 10 bases between. The CDR3 DNA sequence: TGTGCCAGCAGTTTACAGGGTGGCAATCAGCCCCAGCATTTT. This encodes CASSLQGGNQPQHF.

V gene TRBV9 combines with J gene TRBJ2-1, with TRBD1 as a possible D gene (6 bases). The CDR3 spans 15 residues. Deletions cut 4 bases from V and 7 bases from J, with 18 bases between. Germline CDR1 reads SGDLS; CDR2 reads YYNGEE. In DNA form, the CDR3 reads TGTGCCAGCAGCAAGGGACAAGCTCGCAGGAATGAGCAGTTCTTC. It is translated as CASSKGQARRNEQFF.

V and J are TRBV6-5 and TRBJ2-4; the D is unclear. CDR1 MNHEY and CDR2 SVGAGI come from the germline V gene. The germline V and J ends were trimmed by 2 bases and 1 base, with 9 bases remaining between them. The CDR3 covers 15 residues. CDR3 residues: CASSYGQAAKNIQYF. As DNA, the CDR3 is TGTGCCAGCAGTTACGGCCAGGCGGCCAAAAACATTCAGTACTTC.

This clone is a singleton in its sample. The rearrangement uses TRBV29-1 and TRBJ1-2; unclear D gene. Trimming removed 4 bases at V and 4 bases at J, with 10 bases between. There are 12 residues in the CDR3. Germline V gene data show CDR1 as SQVTM and CDR2 as ANQGSEA. CDR3 nucleotide sequence: TGCAGCGTTGGGCGGCCCCTCTATGGCTACACCTTC. Its protein product is CSVGRPLYGYTF. Complete variable domain (other parts from reference TRBV29-1 and TRBJ1-2): SAVISQKPSRDICQRGTSLTIQCQVDSQVTMMFWYRQQPGQSLTLIATANQGSEATYESGFVIDKFPISRPNLTFSTLTVSNMSPEDSSIYLCSVGRPLYGYTFGSGTRLTVV.

The chain recombines TRBV4-2 with TRBJ2-3; D perhaps matches TRBD1 (5 bases). Trimming left V 2 bases short and J 4 bases short, with 13 bases between. Germline CDR1 LGHNA, CDR2 YNFKEQ. The length of the CDR3 is 15 residues. CDR3 DNA: TGTGCCAGCAGCCAAAGAGAAGCAGGGTCAGATACGCAGTATTTT. It encodes CASSQREAGSDTQYF.

This clone came up a few times. V usage is TRBV28 and J usage is TRBJ2-7; TRBD1 matches at 9 bases. The CDR3 is made up of 14 amino acids. J was trimmed by 7 bases and V by 5 bases; bases with no gene match: 9. Germline-derived CDR1 and CDR2 are MDHEN and SYDVKM. CDR3 nucleotides: TGTGCCAGCAGTAAACAAGGGACAGGGAAAGAGCAGTACTTC. Translated: CASSKQGTGKEQYF. Combining the CDR3 with reference TRBV28 and TRBJ2-7 gives the whole variable domain DVKVTQSSRYLVKRTGEKVFLECVQDMDHENMFWYRQDPGLGLRLIYFSYDVKMKEKGDIPEGYSVSREKKERFSLILESASTNQTSMYLCASSKQGTGKEQYFGPGTRLTVT.

This clone was picked up a small number of times. This chain links TRBV7-8 with TRBJ2-7; 10 nucleotides match TRBD1. Trimming took 4 bases from V and 5 from J; bases not matched to a gene: 5. This CDR3 region has 14 residues. The V gene's germline CDR1 is SGHVS and CDR2 FQNEAQ. The CDR3 DNA follows: TGTGCCAGCAGCTCGGGACAGGGGCTACACGAGCAGTACTTC. This translates into CASSSGQGLHEQYF.

The chain uses TRBV6-1 and TRBJ2-7; perhaps TRBD2 as D (5 bases). CDR3 size: 11 residues. Germline V lookup: CDR1 MNHNS, CDR2 SASEGT. The V gene lost 8 bases and the J gene lost 3 bases, with 8 bases spanning the gap. The CDR3 coding sequence is TGTGCCAGCCGGACTGGCTACGAGCAGTACTTC. Translation: CASRTGYEQYF.

Comments on this clone: The sample holds other DNA sequences that translate to the same CDR3. The rearrangement links TRBV20-1 to TRBJ2-1; no clear D gene. Trimming pared 0 bases from V and 12 bases from J, leaving 9 bases between. Germline lookup yields CDR1 DFQATT and CDR2 SNEGSKA (reference sequence). The CDR3 has 11 residues. DNA of the CDR3: TGCAGTGCTAGAGATGGTCGCGGGCAGTTCTTC. Protein: CSARDGRGQFF.

This chain joins TRBV4-1 and TRBJ1-2; D possibly corresponds to TRBD1 (5 bases). Germline V gives CDR1 MGHRA, CDR2 YSYEKL. The CDR3 has 16 amino acids. V dropped 1 base and J dropped 0 bases, with 12 bases sitting between them. CDR3 region: CASSQVDISANYGYTF. The CDR3 DNA reads TGCGCCAGCAGCCAAGTGGACATATCAGCTAACTATGGCTACACCTTC.

The CDR3 DNA reads TGTGCCAGCAGCTTACGGTTGGGAGGGGACGAGCAGTACTTC. It is translated as CASSLRLGGDEQYF. V usage is TRBV13 and J usage is TRBJ2-7, with 7 bases that match TRBD2. The CDR3 consists of 14 residues. The germline CDR1 and CDR2 sequences are PRHDT and FYEKMQ (reference sequence). With 2 bases clipped from V and 5 bases from J, the junction kept 6 bases outside the gene matches.

The gene calls are TRBV15 and TRBJ1-4; tentative D call: TRBD1 (5 bases). V lost 3 bases to trimming and J lost 7 bases, with 12 bases between them. CDR1 is LNHNV and CDR2 is YYDKDF in the germline V gene (reference sequence). The CDR3 has 14 residues. This CDR3 is CATSSGGFGEKLFF. The CDR3 DNA follows: TGTGCCACCAGCAGTGGGGGGTTCGGTGAAAAACTGTTTTTT.

This clone was picked up a small number of times. The chain carries TRBV9 and TRBJ2-3, with a weak D call TRBD1 (5 bases). Germline CDR1 reads SGDLS; CDR2 reads YYNGEE. Between the trimmed V and J ends, which lost 3 bases and 0 bases, there was a span of 8 bases. The CDR3 sequence is 14 residues long. The CDR3 DNA reads as TGTGCCAGCAGCGCCGACAGTAGCACAGATACGCAGTATTTT. It encodes CASSADSSTDTQYF.

The chain couples TRBV5-4 to TRBJ1-2; 7 bases align to TRBD1. J was trimmed by 1 base and V by 3 bases; bases with no gene match: 6. Germline loops: CDR1 SGHNT, CDR2 YYREEE (reference sequence). The CDR3 runs 15 residues. The CDR3 DNA sequence: TGTGCCAGCAGCTCAGTACAGGGGTTTAACTATGGCTACACCTTC. Its protein product is CASSSVQGFNYGYTF.